A single sample is the source of the 28 T cell receptor beta chains below, sequenced in a study of T cell responses to AZD1222 COVID-19 vaccine. Profiled with immunoSEQ multiplex PCR; TCRdb holds only in-frame clones, not every one. The sample has 43,000 or so clones, 90% seen once. The starting material was peripheral blood, obtained 28 days after the second AZD1222 dose. Receptors originate from an adult who received the AZD1222 COVID-19 vaccine.

The chain employs TRBV6-5 and TRBJ1-1; no reliable D call. The V gene lost 7 bases and the J gene lost 5 bases, with 20 bases spanning the gap. This CDR3 comprises 15 residues. The germline gives CDR1 MNHEY, CDR2 SVGAGI. The CDR3 DNA reads as TGTGCCAGCACTCTGTCCACGGGCGGTGGGACTGAAGCTTTCTTT. It translates to CASTLSTGGGTEAFF.

The chain is built from TRBV6-2 or TRBV6-3 and TRBJ1-3; D gene ambiguous. The CDR3 contains 19 residues. Trimming cost V 5 bases and J 0 bases, with 23 bases left between them. From germline, CDR1 is MNHEY and CDR2 SVGEGT. The CDR3 nucleotides read TGTGCCAGCAGTGATACTACTAAGTCCGGAACCTACTCTGGAAACACCATATATTTT. Amino acid sequence: CASSDTTKSGTYSGNTIYF.

J is TRBJ2-2 and V is TRBV7-6; D remains unclear. The CDR3 length is 15 residues. Germline V lookup: CDR1 SGHVS, CDR2 FNYEAQ. V dropped 3 bases and J dropped 0 bases, with 8 bases sitting between them. The CDR3 region is CASSFGSPNTGELFF. CDR3 coding DNA: TGTGCCAGCAGCTTCGGCAGCCCGAACACCGGGGAGCTGTTTTTT.

V is TRBV5-1 and J is TRBJ2-3, with a possible D match to TRBD2 (6 bases). CDR3 length equals 14 residues. In germline, CDR1 is SGHRS, CDR2 YFSETQ. The V gene lost 3 bases and the J gene lost 0 bases, with 8 bases spanning the gap. CDR3 sequence (DNA): TGCGCCAGCAGCTGGGGGACTAGCACAGATACGCAGTATTTT. This codes for CASSWGTSTDTQYF.

V and J are TRBV5-4 and TRBJ2-2, with D possibly being TRBD1 (7 bases). This CDR3 is built from 15 residues. Per germline, CDR1 SGHNT and CDR2 YYREEE (reference sequence). With 4 bases removed from V and 3 bases from J, the gap between germline ends came to 13 bases. CDR3 loop: CASSPRRGHTGELFF. In DNA form, the CDR3 reads TGTGCCAGCAGCCCCAGGAGGGGGCACACCGGGGAGCTGTTTTTT.

The chain is built from TRBV7-9 and TRBJ2-7, with 7 positions matching TRBD2. CDR1 and CDR2 from the germline V gene are SEHNR and FQNEAQ (reference sequence). V shed 3 bases and J 6 bases; nucleotides not matched to a gene: 2. CDR3 size: 12 residues. CDR3 protein: CASSFGGSEQYF. The CDR3 coding sequence is TGTGCCAGCAGCTTCGGGGGGAGCGAGCAGTACTTC.

This rearrangement joins TRBV12-3 or TRBV12-4 to TRBJ2-1; D may be TRBD1 (5 bases). CDR3 length: 13 amino acids. Between the trimmed V and J ends, which lost 8 bases and 6 bases, there was a span of 14 bases. CDR3 nucleotides: TGTGCCAGCGCGCAGGGTATGGGCAATGAGCAGTTCTTC. This sequence encodes CASAQGMGNEQFF.

This clone was found once. This chain joins TRBV18 and TRBJ2-7; 7 bases line up with TRBD1. The CDR3 sequence is 15 residues long. From germline, CDR1 is KGHSH and CDR2 LQKENI. V was pared by 6 bases and J by 0 bases, with 8 bases of the junction left unmatched. CDR3 bases: TGTGCCAGCTCCCCTCCAGGGGACAGCTCCTACGAGCAGTACTTC. The encoded protein is CASSPPGDSSYEQYF.

J is TRBJ1-5 and V is TRBV3-1 (or the pseudogene TRBV3-2); D remains unclear. The germline CDR1 and CDR2 sequences are LGHDT and YNNKEL (reference sequence). V was clipped by 1 base and J by 2 bases, with 12 bases between them. The CDR3 runs 16 residues. DNA of the CDR3: TGTGCCAGCAGCCAAGGAAGGGTGTCGTGCAATCAGCCCCAGCATTTT. Translation gives CASSQGRVSCNQPQHF.

The chain couples TRBV30 to TRBJ1-4, with D maybe TRBD1 (5 bases). Between the trimmed V and J ends, which lost 3 bases and 7 bases, there was a span of 12 bases. Germline CDR1 is GTSNPN and CDR2 is SVGIG (reference sequence). The CDR3 runs to 13 residues. In DNA, the CDR3 is TGTGCCTGGAGATCGGTAGGGGTTGAAAAACTGTTTTTT. This gives the protein CAWRSVGVEKLFF.

This chain connects TRBV5-6 to TRBJ2-5; D gene uncertain. This CDR3 has 14 residues. The V and J ends lost 0 bases and 4 bases respectively, with 10 bases between them. From germline, CDR1 is SGHDT and CDR2 YYEEEE. Here the CDR3 reads CASSLGGSTETQYF. The CDR3 DNA sequence: TGTGCCAGCAGCTTGGGTGGTAGCACAGAGACCCAGTACTTC.

The CDR3 bases are TGTGCTAGTGGTTTAAATGCAGGGAACACTGAAGCTTTCTTT. Protein sequence: CASGLNAGNTEAFF. The rearrangement joins TRBV12-5 to TRBJ1-1; D gene uncertain. The germline V gene has CDR1 LGHNT and CDR2 FRNRAP. The V and J ends lost 3 bases and 1 base respectively, with 9 bases between them. The CDR3 spans 14 residues.

The chain links TRBV9 to TRBJ2-2; D gene ambiguous. The ends were cut back, 3 bases at V and 3 bases at J, with 21 bases in the middle. This CDR3 contains 18 residues. In germline, CDR1 is SGDLS, CDR2 YYNGEE. CDR3 protein: CASSGTGLRNSHTGELFF. DNA of the CDR3: TGTGCCAGCAGCGGGACCGGGCTCCGGAACTCTCACACCGGGGAGCTGTTTTTT. Looking up the rest from reference TRBV9 and TRBJ2-2 gives the full variable domain: DSGVTQTPKHLITATGQRVTLRCSPRSGDLSVYWYQQSLDQGLQFLIQYYNGEERAKGNILERFSAQQFPDLHSELNLSSLELGDSALYFCASSGTGLRNSHTGELFFGEGSRLTVL.

V and J are TRBV11-2 and TRBJ1-1; D uncertain. CDR1 SGHAT and CDR2 FQNNGV come from the germline V gene. CDR3 length equals 13 residues. The ends were cut back, 4 bases at V and 6 bases at J, with 12 bases in the middle. CDR3 bases: TGTGCCAGCAGCTCCATTCTTGTCGCTGAAGCTTTCTTT. This encodes CASSSILVAEAFF.

The rearrangement uses TRBV25-1 and TRBJ1-1; possibly TRBD1 for D (5 bases). V lost 2 bases to trimming and J lost 7 bases, with 11 bases between them. The CDR3 runs to 13 residues. Germline lookup yields CDR1 MGHDK and CDR2 SYGVNS. CDR3 DNA sequence: TGTGCCAGCAGTGAACGCAGGCAGGGTGAAGCTTTCTTT. It codes for CASSERRQGEAFF.

The V and J genes are TRBV4-2 and TRBJ2-3; 11 positions match TRBD2. V lost 0 bases and J lost 4; bases outside the gene matches: 3. CDR1 and CDR2 (germline): LGHNA, YNFKEQ. CDR3 length: 16 amino acids. The CDR3 reads CASSQDASGGSDTQYF. The CDR3 nucleotides are TGTGCCAGCAGCCAAGACGCTAGCGGGGGGTCAGATACGCAGTATTTT.

The gene calls are TRBV19 and TRBJ1-6; the D is unclear. Germline CDR1 reads LNHDA; CDR2 reads SQIVND (reference sequence). This CDR3 is 17 amino acids long. V gave up 1 base and J gave up 3 bases, with 13 bases separating them. The CDR3 here is CASSIVWTVSYNSPLHF. CDR3 bases: TGTGCCAGTAGTATAGTATGGACCGTAAGCTATAATTCACCCCTCCACTTT.

The J gene is TRBJ1-5, the V gene TRBV7-2; TRBD1 matches 9 bases. V lost 5 bases, J lost 6 bases, and 5 bases stayed unmatched. From germline, CDR1 is SGHTA and CDR2 FQGNSA. There are 14 residues in the CDR3. The DNA for the CDR3 is TGTGCCAGCAGCAGGGACAGGGTCAGTCAGCCCCAGCATTTT. Encoded protein: CASSRDRVSQPQHF.

This chain joins TRBV28 and TRBJ2-2, with 8 bases matching TRBD1. Germline loops: CDR1 MDHEN, CDR2 SYDVKM. The junction had 9 bases not matched to a gene; V was cut back by 6 bases and J by 3 bases. This CDR3 contains 16 residues. CDR3 region: CASSLPGQGHTGELFF. CDR3 in DNA: TGTGCCAGCAGCCTTCCAGGACAGGGACACACCGGGGAGCTGTTTTTT.

The V gene is TRBV5-6, the J gene TRBJ2-5; possible D gene TRBD2, 5 bases. This CDR3 region has 13 residues. Germline V gives CDR1 SGHDT, CDR2 YYEEEE. V was pared by 0 bases and J by 5 bases, with 8 bases between. The CDR3 protein is CASSLGRRETQYF. In nucleotides, the CDR3 is TGTGCCAGCAGCTTGGGAAGGAGGGAGACCCAGTACTTC. The variable domain in full, completed from reference TRBV5-6 and TRBJ2-5, reads DAGVTQSPTHLIKTRGQQVTLRCSPKSGHDTVSWYQQALGQGPQFIFQYYEEEERQRGNFPDRFSGHQFPNYSSELNVNALLLGDSALYLCASSLGRRETQYFGPGTRLLVL.

The CDR3 region has the DNA TGTGCCAGCAGTGAGTGGAGACACACCGGGGAGCTGTTTTTT. It codes for CASSEWRHTGELFF. The gene calls are TRBV2 and TRBJ2-2; D unresolved. The CDR3 covers 14 residues. V was shortened by 3 bases and J by 3 bases, with 8 bases between the two germline ends. Germline assignment: CDR1 SNHLY and CDR2 FYNNEI.

V is TRBV18 and J is TRBJ2-5, with 9 bases matching TRBD1. Trimming removed 2 bases from V and 3 bases from J; junction bases left unmatched: 4. From germline, CDR1 is KGHSH and CDR2 LQKENI. The CDR3 loop spans 15 amino acids. Here the CDR3 DNA reads TGTGCCAGCTCACCAAACACAGGGGGCGAAGAGACCCAGTACTTC. Translating it yields CASSPNTGGEETQYF.

This chain uses TRBV6-5 with TRBJ2-7, with 9 bases fitting TRBD1. Losses at the gene ends were 6 bases for V and 4 bases for J; bases not matched to a gene: 7. The CDR3 is 14 residues long. The germline gives CDR1 MNHEY, CDR2 SVGAGI. In nucleotides, the CDR3 is TGTGCCAGCAGCGAGGGACAGGGAAGGTACGAGCAGTACTTC. Encoded protein: CASSEGQGRYEQYF.

The chain uses TRBV21-1 and TRBJ2-4; the D call in the table, TRBD2, was not verified against the DNA. TRBV21-1 is listed as a pseudogene. The CDR3 is 21 amino acids. The CDR3 sequence: CASSKRHSGSLGGEAKNIQYF. The CDR3 coding sequence is TGTGCCAGCAGCAAAAGACACTCGGGGAGTCTAGGCGGGGAAGCCAAAAACATTCAGTACTTC.

With regard to this clone: An end of the junction does not agree with germline; a read error may underlie this. The chain joins TRBV12-3 or TRBV12-4 to TRBJ1-1, with a weak D call TRBD1 (5 bases). The CDR3 is made up of 12 amino acids. The CDR3 nucleotides are TGTGCCAGCGGGGGGGAAACGACTGAGGCTTTCTTT. This translates into CASGGETTEAFF.

This sequence joins TRBV5-8 and TRBJ2-5, with TRBD2 identical over 12 bases. CDR3 length equals 18 residues. Per the germline V gene, CDR1 is SGHTS and CDR2 is YDEGEE. J was trimmed by 5 bases and V by 0 bases; bases with no gene match: 11. CDR3 loop: CASSLGRLAGAPRETQYF. The CDR3 region has the DNA TGTGCCAGCAGCTTGGGGAGACTAGCGGGGGCCCCTCGGGAGACCCAGTACTTC.

The chain has TRBV25-1 and TRBJ1-1; D might be TRBD1 (5 bases). V was shortened by 7 bases and J by 7 bases, with 19 bases between the two germline ends. CDR1 is MGHDK and CDR2 is SYGVNS in the germline V gene. The CDR3 totals 14 residues. Here the CDR3 reads CASTPGGAIGEAFF. CDR3 DNA sequence: TGTGCCAGCACTCCTGGCGGGGCGATTGGTGAAGCTTTCTTT.

The chain has TRBV5-1 and TRBJ1-2; 9 nucleotides match TRBD1. Losses at the gene ends were 0 bases for V and 6 bases for J; bases not matched to a gene: 9. CDR1 is SGHRS, CDR2 YFSETQ, per germline. The CDR3 sequence is 16 residues long. The CDR3 spells CASSLGPGQGANGYTF. CDR3 coding DNA: TGCGCCAGCAGCTTGGGGCCGGGACAGGGTGCTAATGGCTACACCTTC.